The 32 T cell receptor beta chains presented below share a single source sample, sequenced in a study of blood T cell repertoires in COVID-19. Libraries were prepared by immunoSEQ multiplex PCR; TCRdb keeps only in-frame clonotypes and omits some of them. The top ten clones hold 3.5% to 4.5% of a sample with approximately 50,000 clones, around 87% of them seen once. The sequencing sample was made of peripheral blood. These receptor sequences come from a man over 45 with acute or convalescent COVID-19.

V is TRBV28 and J is TRBJ1-5, with TRBD1 as a possible D gene (6 bases). The germline gives CDR1 MDHEN, CDR2 SYDVKM. CDR3 length equals 15 residues. Trimming removed 1 base from V and 2 bases from J, with 9 bases in between. CDR3 amino acids: CASSLSQGRNQPQHF. The CDR3 coding sequence is TGTGCCAGCAGTTTATCTCAGGGGCGCAATCAGCCCCAGCATTTT.

This chain uses TRBV12-3 or TRBV12-4 with TRBJ1-5; TRBD1 matches at 7 bases. The CDR3 is made up of 13 amino acids. The ends lost 3 bases at V and 6 bases at J; junction bases unmatched: 2. CDR3 coding DNA: TGTGCCAGCAGTTTGGGACAGATTCAGCCCCAGCATTTT. Its translation is CASSLGQIQPQHF.

The chain couples TRBV28 to TRBJ2-4; TRBD2 might be the D (6 bases). Germline loops: CDR1 MDHEN, CDR2 SYDVKM. Trimming shortened V by 2 bases and J by 0 bases, and 17 bases separated the two germline ends. The CDR3 length is 18 residues. Here the CDR3 DNA reads TGTGCCAGCAGTTTAGGGCGGAGGGGTAGTTTAGCCAAAAACATTCAGTACTTC. Amino acids: CASSLGRRGSLAKNIQYF.

This chain links TRBV2 with TRBJ1-4, with 7 bases that match TRBD1. The germline V gene encodes CDR1 SNHLY and CDR2 FYNNEI. The CDR3 is made up of 15 amino acids. J lost 0 bases, V lost 7 bases, and 5 bases had no gene match. The CDR3 is CASTGGRATNEKLFF. Here the CDR3 DNA reads TGTGCCAGCACAGGGGGAAGAGCAACTAATGAAAAACTGTTTTTT.

A single count supports this clone. The chain has TRBV7-6 and TRBJ1-3, with TRBD1 as a possible D gene (5 bases). V dropped 1 base and J dropped 7 bases, with 20 bases sitting between them. CDR3 size: 17 residues. Germline V gives CDR1 SGHVS, CDR2 FNYEAQ. In nucleotides, the CDR3 is TGTGCCAGCAGCTTAGGAACGGGGGGGACCTCGCGCAACACCATATATTTT. Translating gives CASSLGTGGTSRNTIYF.

This chain connects TRBV5-1 to TRBJ2-7, with 7 bases matching TRBD1. V dropped 4 bases and J dropped 6; count of bases not matched to a gene: 4. The CDR3 spans 12 residues. The germline CDR1 and CDR2 sequences are SGHRS and YFSETQ. CDR3 in DNA: TGCGCCAGCAGCCCTACAGGGGTCGAGCAGTACTTC. Residues: CASSPTGVEQYF.

The chain has TRBV10-3 and TRBJ2-1, with a possible D match to TRBD2 (6 bases). Germline values: CDR1 ENHRY, CDR2 SYGVKD. This CDR3 comprises 14 residues. Trimming cost V 3 bases and J 6 bases, with 12 bases left between them. CDR3 residues: CAISESGDRNEQFF. CDR3 sequence (DNA): TGTGCCATCAGTGAATCGGGGGATCGCAATGAGCAGTTCTTC.

The V gene is TRBV6-1, the J gene TRBJ2-2, with D tentatively TRBD1 (6 bases). Germline V CDR1 and CDR2: MNHNS, SASEGT. V lost 2 bases to trimming and J lost 5 bases, with 9 bases between them. The CDR3 extends over 14 amino acids. CDR3 sequence reads: CASSEQGWTGELFF. DNA of the CDR3: TGTGCCAGCAGTGAACAGGGGTGGACCGGGGAGCTGTTTTTT.

In this sample, this clone turned up once. V gene TRBV27 combines with J gene TRBJ2-7; 7 bases are shared with TRBD1. V lost 6 bases and J lost 0; bases outside the gene matches: 5. The CDR3 loop spans 14 amino acids. CDR1 MNHEY and CDR2 SMNVEV come from the germline V gene (reference sequence). In nucleotides, the CDR3 is TGTGCCAGCAGCCCCGGGACAGCCTCCTACGAGCAGTACTTC. Amino acids: CASSPGTASYEQYF.

This sequence joins TRBV5-1 and TRBJ1-2; TRBD1 matches 11 bases. Trimming removed 5 bases from V and 3 bases from J; junction bases left unmatched: 9. The CDR3 has 16 residues. Looked up from germline, CDR1 is SGHRS and CDR2 is YFSETQ. CDR3 nucleotides: TGCGCCAGCAGAAGGACAGGGGGCGAAGGTGACTATGGCTACACCTTC. Translated, it gives CASRRTGGEGDYGYTF.

This sequence joins TRBV11-3 and TRBJ2-1; D perhaps matches TRBD1 (6 bases). The CDR3 sequence is 15 residues long. CDR1 and CDR2 (germline): SGHNT, YENEEA. V was cut by 5 bases and J by 2 bases, with 13 bases left in between. The CDR3, as DNA: TGTGCCAGCAGCCGACTTGGGGGCCCCTACAATGAGCAGTTCTTC. It codes for CASSRLGGPYNEQFF. Combining the CDR3 with reference TRBV11-3 and TRBJ2-1 gives the whole variable domain EAGVVQSPRYKIIEKKQPVAFWCNPISGHNTLYWYLQNLGQGPELLIRYENEEAVDDSQLPKDRFSAERLKGVDSTLKIQPAELGDSAVYLCASSRLGGPYNEQFFGPGTRLTVL.

The sample holds one count of this clone. The chain joins TRBV6-5 to TRBJ1-1; D is perhaps TRBD1 (5 bases). The V end lost 7 bases, the J end lost 3 bases, and 12 bases lay between the germline ends. Germline V gene sequence: CDR1 MNHEY, CDR2 SVGAGI. This CDR3 is built from 13 residues. Written as DNA, the CDR3 is TGTGCCAGCATAGTAGGAGGGGACACTGAAGCTTTCTTT. This codes for CASIVGGDTEAFF.

The chain links TRBV4-1 to TRBJ1-5; D gene ambiguous. Trimming removed 1 base from V and 5 bases from J, with 18 bases in between. This CDR3 is built from 17 residues. CDR1 is MGHRA and CDR2 is YSYEKL in the germline V gene. CDR3 DNA sequence: TGCGCCAGCAGCCAAGTGGGTGGAAGGAGTTGGGATCAGCCCCAGCATTTT. This gives the protein CASSQVGGRSWDQPQHF.

V and J are TRBV30 and TRBJ2-5; possible D gene TRBD1, 5 bases. Per the germline V gene, CDR1 is GTSNPN and CDR2 is SVGIG (reference sequence). This CDR3 is 14 amino acids long. The ends were cut back, 4 bases at V and 8 bases at J, with 20 bases in the middle. CDR3 DNA sequence: TGTGCCTGGACGAGTAACGGCAGGGCCATAACCCAGTACTTC. It translates to CAWTSNGRAITQYF.

Only one count was recorded for this clone. CDR3 in DNA: TGTGCCAGCAGCCCGCAGGTTCTCCGGGGCTACACCTTC. Residues: CASSPQVLRGYTF. The chain employs TRBV3-1 (or the pseudogene TRBV3-2) and TRBJ1-2, with unresolved D. Per the germline V gene, CDR1 is LGHDT and CDR2 is YNNKEL (reference sequence). CDR3 size: 13 residues. The germline V and J ends were trimmed by 4 bases and 8 bases, with 14 bases remaining between them.

The sample holds a few counts of this clone. CDR3 nucleotide sequence: TGTGCCAGCAGCTTAGAGATAGGGGCCTACGAGCAGTACTTC. It is translated as CASSLEIGAYEQYF. The genes are TRBV7-9 and TRBJ2-7, with D possibly TRBD1 on 5 matching bases. Trimming left V 1 base short and J 2 bases short, with 9 bases between. This CDR3 comprises 14 residues. CDR1 is SEHNR and CDR2 is FQNEAQ in the germline V gene (reference sequence).

The genes are TRBV7-2 and TRBJ2-3; TRBD2 matches at 7 bases. This CDR3 is built from 15 residues. Per the germline V gene, CDR1 is SGHTA and CDR2 is FQGNSA. The V and J ends lost 5 bases and 0 bases, in that order; junction bases with no gene match: 5. CDR3 amino acids: CASSRSGYSTDTQYF. CDR3 coding DNA: TGTGCCAGCAGCCGTAGCGGGTATAGCACAGATACGCAGTATTTT.

The V call is TRBV6-2 or TRBV6-3, the J call TRBJ2-6; D gene uncertain. The CDR3 loop spans 14 amino acids. V shed 5 bases and J shed 1 base, with 6 bases lying between them. CDR1 is MNHEY and CDR2 is SVGEGT in the germline V gene. CDR3 protein: CASSPTSGANVLTF. The DNA of the CDR3 is TGTGCCAGCAGTCCGACTTCTGGGGCCAACGTCCTGACTTTC.

The chain uses TRBV5-6 and TRBJ2-7; D call uncertain. The germline V and J ends were trimmed by 0 bases and 9 bases, with 10 bases remaining between them. The CDR3 spans 12 residues. Germline V gene data show CDR1 as SGHDT and CDR2 as YYEEEE. Here the CDR3 reads CASSLAGVGQYF. CDR3 nucleotide sequence: TGTGCCAGCAGCTTGGCAGGTGTAGGGCAGTACTTC. Supplemented by reference TRBV5-6 and TRBJ2-7, the full variable domain reads DAGVTQSPTHLIKTRGQQVTLRCSPKSGHDTVSWYQQALGQGPQFIFQYYEEEERQRGNFPDRFSGHQFPNYSSELNVNALLLGDSALYLCASSLAGVGQYFGPGTRLTVT.

The chain is built from TRBV2 and TRBJ1-3; possibly TRBD1 for D (5 bases). This CDR3 has 17 amino acids. Between the trimmed V and J ends, which lost 5 bases and 0 bases, there was a span of 17 bases. Germline V gene lookup returns CDR1 SNHLY and CDR2 FYNNEI. Here the CDR3 reads CASSPIMTAFSGNTIYF. The CDR3 bases are TGTGCCAGCAGTCCAATAATGACAGCTTTCTCTGGAAACACCATATATTTT. The whole variable domain, remainder taken from reference TRBV2 and TRBJ1-3, is EPEVTQTPSHQVTQMGQEVILRCVPISNHLYFYWYRQILGQKVEFLVSFYNNEISEKSEIFDDQFSVERPDGSNFTLKIRSTKLEDSAMYFCASSPIMTAFSGNTIYFGEGSWLTVV.

This clone has only one observation. The rearrangement links TRBV7-3 to TRBJ2-2; D is unresolved. V shed 4 bases and J shed 3 bases, with 6 bases lying between them. The CDR3 length is 13 residues. Germline CDR1 reads SGHTA; CDR2 reads FQGTGA. The CDR3 DNA reads as TGTGCCAGCAGCTCAACCGACACCGGGGAGCTGTTTTTT. The encoded protein is CASSSTDTGELFF.

This chain links TRBV15 with TRBJ2-5; 7 bases match TRBD2. J gave up 4 bases and V 0 bases, and 5 bases lay outside the gene matches. Germline V lookup: CDR1 LNHNV, CDR2 YYDKDF (reference sequence). This CDR3 contains 15 residues. The CDR3 region is CATSRDQSGIETQYF. CDR3 sequence (DNA): TGTGCCACCAGCAGAGATCAAAGCGGGATAGAGACCCAGTACTTC.

The chain uses TRBV23-1 and TRBJ1-2; possible D gene TRBD1, 5 bases. TRBV23-1 is an open reading frame, and its role is uncertain. V lost 10 bases to trimming and J lost 5 bases, with 11 bases between them. There are 11 residues in the CDR3. The CDR3 reads CATLRGYGYTF. CDR3 DNA: TGCGCCACCCTTCGGGGGTATGGCTACACCTTC.

This clone appeared once. The rearrangement links TRBV6-1 to TRBJ2-3; TRBD2 matches at 10 bases. The CDR3 length is 14 residues. Trimming cost V 8 bases and J 1 base; bases outside gene matches: 3. Germline V gene lookup returns CDR1 MNHNS and CDR2 SASEGT. This chain's CDR3 is CASESGRGTDTQYF. The CDR3, as DNA: TGTGCCAGCGAGAGCGGGAGGGGCACAGATACGCAGTATTTT.

This chain connects TRBV14 to TRBJ1-1; possibly TRBD1 for D (5 bases). Trimming removed 2 bases at V and 3 bases at J, with 10 bases between. Germline CDR1 is SGHDN and CDR2 is FVKESK. The CDR3 is 14 amino acids. CDR3 region: CASSQQGGYTEAFF. The CDR3 DNA reads as TGTGCCAGCAGCCAACAGGGAGGATACACTGAAGCTTTCTTT.

The chain combines TRBV21-1 with TRBJ1-1; the table gives TRBD1 as D, unverified against the DNA. TRBV21-1 counts as a pseudogene. The CDR3 runs 15 residues. This chain's CDR3 is CASSFRDRVNTEAFF. For the CDR3, the DNA is TGTGCCAGCAGCTTCCGGGACAGGGTGAACACTGAAGCTTTCTTT.

The chain employs TRBV11-2 and TRBJ2-7, with 7 bases fitting TRBD2. The V and J ends lost 1 base and 1 base, in that order; junction bases with no gene match: 4. From germline, CDR1 is SGHAT and CDR2 FQNNGV. The CDR3 loop spans 15 amino acids. The CDR3, as DNA: TGTGCCAGCAGCTTAGCGACGGGGGGTTCCTACGAGCAGTACTTC. Its protein is CASSLATGGSYEQYF. Drawing the rest from reference TRBV11-2 and TRBJ2-7, the complete variable domain is EAGVAQSPRYKIIEKRQSVAFWCNPISGHATLYWYQQILGQGPKLLIQFQNNGVVDDSQLPKDRFSAERLKGVDSTLKIQPAKLEDSAVYLCASSLATGGSYEQYFGPGTRLTVT.

The CDR3 reads CASITGSGNTGELFF. DNA for the CDR3: TGTGCCAGTATTACAGGGTCCGGGAACACCGGGGAGCTGTTTTTT. This chain connects TRBV19 to TRBJ2-2; the D gene is possibly TRBD1 (6 bases). CDR1 LNHDA and CDR2 SQIVND come from the germline V gene (reference sequence). V shed 7 bases and J shed 1 base, with 13 bases lying between them. The CDR3 loop spans 15 amino acids.

V is TRBV24-1 and J is TRBJ2-1; no clear D. CDR1 is KGHDR and CDR2 is SFDVKD in the germline V gene. The CDR3 consists of 17 residues. The V and J ends lost 2 bases and 0 bases respectively, with 13 bases between them. The CDR3: CATSDSSARSSYNEQFF. In DNA form, the CDR3 reads TGTGCCACCAGTGATTCAAGCGCTCGGAGCTCCTACAATGAGCAGTTCTTC.

The chain couples TRBV27 to TRBJ2-5; no clear D gene. This CDR3 comprises 13 residues. Germline assignment: CDR1 MNHEY and CDR2 SMNVEV (reference sequence). The V gene lost 2 bases and the J gene lost 4 bases, with 8 bases spanning the gap. Written as DNA, the CDR3 is TGTGCCAGCAGTTTAGGGCCAGTAGAGACCCAGTACTTC. Its protein is CASSLGPVETQYF.

V is TRBV7-9 and J is TRBJ2-7; 9 nucleotides line up with TRBD1. This CDR3 has 17 residues. With V trimmed by 5 bases and J by 2 bases, 13 bases remained unmatched. Germline CDR1 is SEHNR and CDR2 is FQNEAQ (reference sequence). CDR3 sequence (DNA): TGTGCCAGCAGCCTGCTGGGACAGGGCCTTGGCGCCTACGAGCAGTACTTC. This translates into CASSLLGQGLGAYEQYF.

The chain has TRBV14 and TRBJ1-1, with no clear D. This CDR3 has 13 residues. Germline loops: CDR1 SGHDN, CDR2 FVKESK. Trimming removed 1 base at V and 2 bases at J, with 5 bases between. The CDR3 DNA follows: TGTGCCAGCAGCCAAGTGCGTAACACTGAAGCTTTCTTT. Translated: CASSQVRNTEAFF.